The 9 T cell receptor beta chains below come from one sample, sequenced in a study of PD-L1 blockade in urothelial cancer. Method: immunoSEQ multiplex PCR; TCRdb's copy keeps in-frame clones and lacks some. The sample lists under 100,000 clones, more than 75% occurring once. Sequencing was performed on PBMCs, taken around atezolizumab (anti-PD-L1) treatment. These receptor sequences come from a man aged 65 to 85 with urothelial cancer.

V usage is TRBV5-4 and J usage is TRBJ1-3; a weak D match, TRBD1 (5 bases). The germline gives CDR1 SGHNT, CDR2 YYREEE (reference sequence). The CDR3 is made up of 14 amino acids. Trimming removed 4 bases from V and 0 bases from J, with 8 bases in between. As DNA, the CDR3 is TGTGCCAGCAGCCGACAGAGCTCTGGAAACACCATATATTTT. Amino acids: CASSRQSSGNTIYF.

The chain recombines TRBV27 with TRBJ1-5; unclear D gene. Germline lookup yields CDR1 MNHEY and CDR2 SMNVEV (reference sequence). The CDR3 has 13 residues. Trimming cost V 3 bases and J 3 bases, with 6 bases left between them. The CDR3 protein is CASSFGLNQPQHF. CDR3 nucleotides: TGTGCCAGCAGTTTCGGACTCAATCAGCCCCAGCATTTT.

The rearrangement uses TRBV4-2 and TRBJ1-2; the D gene is possibly TRBD1 (6 bases). V lost 1 base and J 3 bases, leaving 12 bases between the germline ends. CDR3 length equals 15 residues. Germline V gene sequence: CDR1 LGHNA, CDR2 YNFKEQ. The CDR3 is CASSQGSGTHYGYTF. Here the CDR3 DNA reads TGTGCCAGCAGCCAAGGGAGCGGGACACACTATGGCTACACCTTC.

This chain joins TRBV19 and TRBJ2-7; 7 bases are a match to TRBD1. Germline V gives CDR1 LNHDA, CDR2 SQIVND (reference sequence). There are 14 residues in the CDR3. The junction had 2 bases not matched to a gene; V was cut back by 3 bases and J by 0 bases. The CDR3 is CASSIGTASYEQYF. The CDR3 DNA sequence: TGTGCCAGTAGTATTGGGACAGCCTCCTACGAGCAGTACTTC.

The sample holds one count of this clone. The rearrangement joins TRBV5-1 to TRBJ2-5; a possible D gene is TRBD2 (7 bases). V lost 4 bases to trimming and J lost 4 bases, with 20 bases between them. The CDR3 has 16 amino acids. Germline V gene data show CDR1 as SGHRS and CDR2 as YFSETQ. CDR3 amino acids: CASSRGGTPGAETQYF. In DNA, the CDR3 is TGCGCCAGCAGCCGGGGAGGGACACCGGGGGCAGAGACCCAGTACTTC.

The chain has TRBV10-3 and TRBJ2-5, with TRBD1 as a possible D gene (5 bases). V lost 0 bases to trimming and J lost 2 bases, with 10 bases between them. The CDR3 sequence is 15 residues long. Germline CDR1 reads ENHRY; CDR2 reads SYGVKD. CDR3 protein: CAISESGASQETQYF. The CDR3, as DNA: TGTGCCATCAGTGAGTCAGGGGCCTCACAAGAGACCCAGTACTTC.

The rearrangement joins TRBV7-9 to TRBJ1-3; a weak D match, TRBD1 (5 bases). CDR1 and CDR2 from the germline V gene are SEHNR and FQNEAQ (reference sequence). The V end lost 5 bases, the J end lost 2 bases, and 16 bases lay between the germline ends. The CDR3 has 16 residues. In DNA, the CDR3 is TGTGCCAGCAGCCCTATATTACAGGAGACTGGAAACACCATATATTTT. Translated: CASSPILQETGNTIYF.

Written as DNA, the CDR3 is TGCGCCAGCAGGGGGCCGGATAATTCACCCCTCCACTTT. This codes for CASRGPDNSPLHF. The chain employs TRBV10-2 and TRBJ1-6, with D maybe TRBD1 (5 bases). There are 13 residues in the CDR3. Germline V lookup: CDR1 WSHSY, CDR2 SAAADI. Trimming took 6 bases from V and 5 from J, leaving 8 bases between them.

The chain links TRBV7-9 to TRBJ2-7; 9 positions match TRBD1. V was clipped by 4 bases and J by 4 bases; unmatched bases: 8. The CDR3 is 15 amino acids. CDR1 is SEHNR, CDR2 FQNEAQ, per germline (reference sequence). The CDR3 sequence: CASSSSGQGLYEQYF. The CDR3, as DNA: TGTGCCAGCAGCTCTTCGGGACAGGGTTTGTACGAGCAGTACTTC.